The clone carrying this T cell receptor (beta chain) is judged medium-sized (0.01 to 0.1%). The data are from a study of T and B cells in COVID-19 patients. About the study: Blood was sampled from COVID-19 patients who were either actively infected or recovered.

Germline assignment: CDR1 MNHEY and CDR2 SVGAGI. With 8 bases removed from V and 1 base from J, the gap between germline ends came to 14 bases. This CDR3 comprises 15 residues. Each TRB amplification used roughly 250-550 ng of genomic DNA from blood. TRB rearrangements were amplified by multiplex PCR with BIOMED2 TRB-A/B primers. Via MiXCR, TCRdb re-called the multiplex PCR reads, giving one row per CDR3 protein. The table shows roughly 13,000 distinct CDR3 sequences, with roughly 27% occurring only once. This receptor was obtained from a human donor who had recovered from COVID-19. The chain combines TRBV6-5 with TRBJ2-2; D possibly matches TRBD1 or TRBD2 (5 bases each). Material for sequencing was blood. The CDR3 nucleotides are TGTGCCAGCCGCCCGGTTGGGGGGAACACCGGGGAGCTGTTTTTT. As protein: CASRPVGGNTGELFF.